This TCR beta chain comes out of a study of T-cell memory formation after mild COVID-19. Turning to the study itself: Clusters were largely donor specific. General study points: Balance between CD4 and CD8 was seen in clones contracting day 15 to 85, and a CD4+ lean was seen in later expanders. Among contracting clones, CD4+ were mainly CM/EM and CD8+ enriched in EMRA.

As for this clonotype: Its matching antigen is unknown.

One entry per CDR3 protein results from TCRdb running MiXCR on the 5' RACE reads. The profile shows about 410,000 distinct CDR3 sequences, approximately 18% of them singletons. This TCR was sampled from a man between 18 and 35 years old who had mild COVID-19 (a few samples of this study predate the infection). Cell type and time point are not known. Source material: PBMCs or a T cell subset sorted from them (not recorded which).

The CDR3 DNA is TGTGCCAGCAGCGGGAACAGATTTAGCAATCAGCCCCAGCATTTT. Protein: CASSGNRFSNQPQHF. V and J are TRBV7-8 and TRBJ1-5; D is unresolved. Trimming stripped 5 bases from V and 0 bases from J, with 11 bases between. The CDR3 runs 15 residues. Germline CDR1 and CDR2: SGHVS and FQNEAQ.